This T cell receptor (beta chain) was found in a study of synovial regulatory T cells in juvenile arthritis. At the level of the study: A few patients were therapy-naive; more than five received methotrexate alone. Points from the study as a whole: Across patients, iaTreg TCR repertoires were mostly private, partly shared with synovial Teff and blood CPL. TCR diversity was lower in inflammation-associated blood Treg cells than in other blood Treg cells. iaTreg cells shared more CDR3 sequences with synovial Tregs than other blood Tregs did.

Comments on this clone: Its antigen is undetermined.

Profiled with immunoSEQ multiplex PCR; TCRdb holds only in-frame clones, not every one. In all, the sample yields around 10,000 clones. The length of the CDR3 is 15 residues. DNA for this receptor is not on file. Germline CDR1 is MNHNY and CDR2 is SVGAGI (reference sequence). The sequence was collected from a donor aged 2-29 years with juvenile idiopathic arthritis. The chain combines TRBV6-6 with TRBJ1-5; TCRdb proposes TRBD1, but this gene call is untestable without DNA. Sequencing used Treg cells from blood. Subset in this sample: remaining (HLA-DR-negative) circulating blood Treg cells. The CDR3 protein is CASRNPGTGYQPQHF.